This T cell receptor (beta chain) was found in a study of spatial heterogeneity in lung cancer (dated by TCRdb to the late 2010s). Concerning the study at large: Beta-chain transcripts were consistently detected in greater numbers than alpha-chain transcripts, which likely reflects a higher abundance of beta-chain transcripts. At surgery, fewer than 250 tumor regions, 64 matched nontumor lung samples and 56 PBMC samples were TCR-sequenced for both alpha and beta chains. Nonsynonymous mutation counts, determined by whole-exome sequencing of tumor tissue, were related to features of the TCR repertoire. TCR alpha and beta repertoires were quantitatively compared across multiple tumor regions, matched nontumor lung and blood in non-small cell lung cancer. In the raw uncorrected reads, each unique combination of TCR and UMI appeared more than ten times on average.

The library was generated by 5' RACE. Sequencing was carried out with a NextSeq 500. In the TCR library protocol, a unique molecular identifier was attached to each TCR cDNA molecule so that PCR and sequencing errors could be corrected. In the authors' own workflow: Decombinator tools were used for TCR identification, UMI-based error correction and CDR3 extraction. TCRs above a frequency of 2 per 1,000, corresponding to the top 1% of the tumor frequency distribution, were defined as expanded. Renyi diversity was calculated using the R vegan package after each repertoire was subsampled 100 times to 5,000 TCRs. CDR3 similarity networks were constructed using string-kernel similarity of amino acid triplets, with links drawn between CDR3s whose pairwise similarity was above 0.82. TCRdb reanalyzed the raw reads on its own, using fastp at Q25 for trimming and MiXCR for clone calling, and kept in-frame beta chains. Identical CDR3 proteins give one entry, which carries the most common genes and DNA. These V and J calls are TCRdb output, not the study's own analysis. The sample yields 40,000 or so distinct CDR3 sequences; around 5.2% were counted once. The ten largest make up roughly 27% of the sample.

This clonotype was detected only a few times. The antigen this receptor binds is unknown. The sample holds no much larger clone one base away, and base qualities are not on file. Overall study results and their limits: Additional single-cell paired TCR alpha and beta sequencing was considered necessary to confirm, at a functional level, the hypothesis that regional TCRs recognize regional mutations. Ubiquitous expanded tumor TCRs were found in blood more often at tumor resection than at routine follow-up.

Reading the label with the study, this specimen's time point is: sample taken at primary tumor resection. Samples were obtained from fewer than 80 patients with early-stage, untreated non-small cell lung cancer from the lung TRACERx cohort. TCR sequencing used whole RNA extracted from tumor and nontumor lung tissue, or from cryopreserved PBMC samples, without cell sorting. Only patients with enough RNA available from two or more tumor regions were chosen for TCR sequencing. This clonotype was sampled from a female donor with early-stage non-small cell lung cancer. The sequencing here drew on PBMCs, taken at surgery.

At the DNA level, the sequence is TGTGCCAGCAGCTTATATCTAAACTACTACGAGCAGTACTTC. This codes for CASSLYLNYYEQYF. The rearrangement combines TRBV11-3 with TRBJ2-7; there is no confident call for the D gene. CDR1 and CDR2, looked up from the germline V gene, are SGHNT and YENEEA. The V end loses 2 bases and the J end loses 3 bases, and a stretch of 11 bases separates them. The CDR3 spans 14 residues, from the cysteine through the phenylalanine. Only the CDR3 DNA is retained, 42 bases long and in frame from the first base. Where the CDR3 stops, the reference TRBV11-3 and TRBJ2-7 genes take over; the full variable domain is EAGVVQSPRYKIIEKKQPVAFWCNPISGHNTLYWYLQNLGQGPELLIRYENEEAVDDSQLPKDRFSAERLKGVDSTLKIQPAELGDSAVYLCASSLYLNYYEQYFGPGTRLTVT.